This T cell receptor (beta chain) was profiled in a study of blood T cell repertoires in COVID-19. Study in general: PBMCs, B-cell-depleted T cells, or T cells were the source of the cDNA or gDNA that made up the material.

Under the authors' procedure: Estimated nucleated cell counts came from reference gene primer amplification. Clones were read by immunoSEQ multiplex PCR, and TCRdb kept only the in-frame ones, dropping some. That table is the source of V, J and clone size, and D and trimming were worked out from the DNA. The top ten hold 4% to 6% of the sample, which has fewer than 400,000 clones, roughly 89% seen once. Deletions cut 1 base from V and 7 bases from J, with 14 bases between. CDR1 is LNHNV and CDR2 is YYDKDF in the germline V gene (reference sequence). The CDR3 spans 15 residues. The sequenced sample consisted of PBMCs or T cells enriched from blood (not recorded which). The receptor was derived from a man between 60 and 75 years old who had recovered from COVID-19. The rearrangement joins TRBV15 to TRBJ2-1; D ambiguous. CDR3 region: CATSRVARPPNEQFF. CDR3 bases: TGTGCCACCAGCAGAGTGGCCCGCCCTCCTAATGAGCAGTTCTTC.